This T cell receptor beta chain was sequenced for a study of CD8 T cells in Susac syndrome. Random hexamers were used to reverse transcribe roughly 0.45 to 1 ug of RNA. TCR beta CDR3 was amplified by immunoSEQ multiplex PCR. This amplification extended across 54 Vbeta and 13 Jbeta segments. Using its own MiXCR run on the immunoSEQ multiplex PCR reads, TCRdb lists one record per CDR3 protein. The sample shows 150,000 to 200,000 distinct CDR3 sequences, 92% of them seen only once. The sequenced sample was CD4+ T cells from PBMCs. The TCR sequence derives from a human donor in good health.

CDR3 DNA sequence: TGCAGTGCTAGTAACAGGGATGAGGGCTACACCTTC. This codes for CSASNRDEGYTF. The chain recombines TRBV20-1 with TRBJ1-2, with D possibly matching TRBD1 (6 bases). V was clipped by 3 bases and J by 8 bases, with 13 bases between them. Germline CDR1 is DFQATT and CDR2 is SNEGSKA (reference sequence). The CDR3 sequence is 12 residues long.